The present T cell receptor beta chain was sequenced within a study of identical twins. Whole-study findings and limits: Out-of-frame TCR alpha sharing in monozygotic twins exceeded recombination model predictions. Researchers caution that invariant MAIT and iNKT cells could partly confound zero-insertion analyses.

This clonotype was detected ten times or more. The antigen is undetermined. A template switching step contributed a universal primer site, while unique molecular identifiers were present in the cDNA. Using its own MiXCR run on the 5' RACE reads, TCRdb lists one record per CDR3 protein. Of hundreds of thousands of distinct CDR3 sequences listed, more than 9% were seen once; the top ten hold 1.5% to 2%. The sample was also linked to a second study, of yellow fever vaccine responses in identical twins.

The sequencing sample was made of PBMCs. This TCR came from a young woman in good health.

CDR3 nucleotide sequence: TGTGCCAGCAGCTTAACTAGCGGGGAGCAGTACTTC. Encoded protein: CASSLTSGEQYF. The chain uses TRBV7-9 and TRBJ2-7; TRBD2 agrees at 9 bases. Germline CDR1 and CDR2: SEHNR and FQNEAQ (reference sequence). The CDR3 is 12 residues long. After removal of 2 bases from V and 7 bases from J, the junction contained 0 bases not matched to a gene.